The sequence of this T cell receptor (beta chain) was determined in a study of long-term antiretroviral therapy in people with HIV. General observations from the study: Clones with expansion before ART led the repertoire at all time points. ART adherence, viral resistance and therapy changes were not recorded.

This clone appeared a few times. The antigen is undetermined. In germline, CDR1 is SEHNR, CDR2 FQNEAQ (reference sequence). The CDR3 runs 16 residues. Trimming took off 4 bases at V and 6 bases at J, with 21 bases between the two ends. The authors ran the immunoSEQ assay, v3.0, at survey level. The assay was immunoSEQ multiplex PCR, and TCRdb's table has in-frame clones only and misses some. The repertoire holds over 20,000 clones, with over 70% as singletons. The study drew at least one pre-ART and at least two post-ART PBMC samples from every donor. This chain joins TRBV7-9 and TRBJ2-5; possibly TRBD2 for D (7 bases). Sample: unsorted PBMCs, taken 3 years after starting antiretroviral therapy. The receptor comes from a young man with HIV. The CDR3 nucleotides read TGTGCCAGCAGCTCCCCGATCACAGGGAGGGTCAAGACCCAGTACTTC. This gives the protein CASSSPITGRVKTQYF. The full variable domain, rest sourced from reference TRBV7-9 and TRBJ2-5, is DTGVSQNPRHKITKRGQNVTFRCDPISEHNRLYWYRQTLGQGPEFLTYFQNEAQLEKSRLLSDRFSAERPKGSFSTLEIQRTEQGDSAMYLCASSSPITGRVKTQYFGPGTRLLVL.